This T cell receptor (beta chain) originates from a study of the immune and genomic landscape of osteosarcoma. Profiled with immunoSEQ multiplex PCR; TCRdb holds only in-frame clones, not every one. The table lists over a hundred clones, less than 80% of them singletons, with more than 20% in the top ten. This clone was seen only once. The germline CDR1 and CDR2 sequences are SGHRS and YFSETQ. V lost 0 bases to trimming and J lost 5 bases, with 8 bases between them. This CDR3 spans 14 amino acids. The chain uses TRBV5-1 and TRBJ1-4; D unclear. Material: metastatic tumor tissue from the lung. This sequence was found in a man aged 40-50 years with osteosarcoma. For the CDR3, the DNA is TGCGCCAGCAGCTTGGACAGCCGGAATGAAAAACTGTTTTTT. It is translated as CASSLDSRNEKLFF.